These 9 T cell receptor beta chains came from one sample sequenced in a study of OX40 agonist ivuxolimab in advanced cancers. TCRdb's table, derived via immunoSEQ multiplex PCR, lists solely in-frame clones and lacks some. The table lists approximately 79,000 clones, over 80% of them singletons, with about 0.5% in the top ten. Here the sequenced sample was CD4+ or CD8+ T cells sorted from blood, taken in a trial of the OX40 agonist ivuxolimab. All receptors come from an adult with an advanced solid tumor such as melanoma, head and neck, liver or kidney cancer.

The chain joins TRBV19 to TRBJ1-5; 7 bases are shared with TRBD1. This CDR3 has 17 amino acids. Germline assignment: CDR1 LNHDA and CDR2 SQIVND (reference sequence). The J segment lost 0 bases and the V segment lost 7 bases, leaving 12 bases of the junction unmatched. Written as DNA, the CDR3 is TGTGCCAGTACTTATCGGAAGGGACAGAATAGCAATCAGCCCCAGCATTTT. Its translation: CASTYRKGQNSNQPQHF. Together with reference TRBV19 and TRBJ1-5, the CDR3 gives the full variable domain: DGGITQSPKYLFRKEGQNVTLSCEQNLNHDAMYWYRQDPGQGLRLIYYSQIVNDFQKGDIAEGYSVSREKKESFPLTVTSAQKNPTAFYLCASTYRKGQNSNQPQHFGDGTRLSIL.

The chain has TRBV2 and TRBJ1-5; a weak D match, TRBD1 (5 bases). CDR3 length equals 15 residues. Germline CDR1 reads SNHLY; CDR2 reads FYNNEI. V lost 2 bases and J 6 bases, leaving 14 bases between the germline ends. In nucleotides, the CDR3 is TGTGCCAGCAGTGAACTGAGTCAGGGACTTCAGCCCCAGCATTTT. Translated, it gives CASSELSQGLQPQHF.

About this clone: Other DNA variants within this sample encode the same CDR3. The rearrangement joins TRBV29-1 to TRBJ1-1, with 7 positions matching TRBD1. This CDR3 region has 11 residues. Germline CDR1 SQVTM, CDR2 ANQGSEA. V trimming: 4 bases; J trimming: 5 bases; junction bases outside the gene matches: 1. The CDR3 region is CSVGRGTEAFF. As DNA, the CDR3 is TGCAGCGTTGGCAGGGGGACTGAAGCTTTCTTT.

The chain links TRBV5-6 to TRBJ2-5; 9 bases line up with TRBD1. Germline V gene lookup returns CDR1 SGHDT and CDR2 YYEEEE. Germline trimming cut 1 base from V and 5 bases from J; bases unmatched to any gene: 6. The CDR3 consists of 15 residues. The CDR3 DNA reads TGTGCCAGCAGCTTGCCCTCCGGGACAGGGGAGACCCAGTACTTC. It encodes CASSLPSGTGETQYF. Variable domain in full (rest from reference TRBV5-6 and TRBJ2-5): DAGVTQSPTHLIKTRGQQVTLRCSPKSGHDTVSWYQQALGQGPQFIFQYYEEEERQRGNFPDRFSGHQFPNYSSELNVNALLLGDSALYLCASSLPSGTGETQYFGPGTRLLVL.

The CDR3 DNA sequence: TGCGCCAGCAGCTCCGGGACCGCCGAGGATACGCAGTATTTT. It is translated as CASSSGTAEDTQYF. The chain joins TRBV5-1 to TRBJ2-3; tentatively, D is TRBD1 or TRBD2 (5 bases each). This CDR3 is 14 amino acids long. The V end was cut by 3 bases, the J end by 6 bases, with 14 bases between. The germline V gene has CDR1 SGHRS and CDR2 YFSETQ. Combining the CDR3 with reference TRBV5-1 and TRBJ2-3 gives the whole variable domain KAGVTQTPRYLIKTRGQQVTLSCSPISGHRSVSWYQQTPGQGLQFLFEYFSETQRNKGNFPGRFSGRQFSNSRSEMNVSTLELGDSALYLCASSSGTAEDTQYFGPGTRLTVL.

The chain uses TRBV30 and TRBJ1-6; tentatively, D is TRBD1 (6 bases). Looked up from germline, CDR1 is GTSNPN and CDR2 is SVGIG (reference sequence). The CDR3 sequence is 14 residues long. V lost 5 bases and J lost 8, with 16 bases in between. This CDR3 reads CAWGGTGHDSPLHF. CDR3 DNA sequence: TGTGCCTGGGGGGGAACAGGGCACGATTCACCCCTCCACTTT.

The J gene is TRBJ1-2, the V gene TRBV7-8; tentatively, D is TRBD1 (5 bases). The CDR3 length is 15 residues. The V and J ends lost 0 bases and 4 bases respectively, with 12 bases between them. Germline V gene lookup returns CDR1 SGHVS and CDR2 FQNEAQ. The DNA of the CDR3 is TGTGCCAGCAGCTTAGCGGTCGGGGCTAGCTATGGCTACACCTTC. Residues: CASSLAVGASYGYTF.

The rearrangement joins TRBV5-1 to TRBJ1-3, with TRBD1 as a possible D gene (6 bases). The CDR3 covers 14 residues. Germline V gives CDR1 SGHRS, CDR2 YFSETQ. With 1 base removed from V and 9 bases from J, the gap between germline ends came to 14 bases. As DNA, the CDR3 is TGCGCCAGCAGCTTGCGGGCAGGGGAAAGCACCATATATTTT. Translating it yields CASSLRAGESTIYF.

This clone turned up a few times. The chain combines TRBV6-6 with TRBJ1-5, with 7 bases fitting TRBD1. Germline CDR1 and CDR2: MNHNY and SVGAGI (reference sequence). The CDR3 covers 14 residues. Trimming cost V 2 bases and J 4 bases; bases outside gene matches: 2. The CDR3 bases are TGTGCCAGCAGTTACATACAGGGGAATCAGCCCCAGCATTTT. It translates to CASSYIQGNQPQHF.